What follows describes a single TCR beta chain. Germline-derived CDR1 and CDR2 are LNHNV and YYDKDF (reference sequence). The CDR3 contains 14 residues. V dropped 5 bases and J dropped 13 bases, with 23 bases sitting between them. The sample is drawn from a study of technical replicates of blood from a few donors. Here immunoSEQ multiplex PCR was the method, and the copy in TCRdb shows in-frame clones only, minus some. The data show 55,000 to 75,000 clones, roughly 95% seen once. The chain employs TRBV15 and TRBJ1-2, with D possibly TRBD1 on 6 matching bases. Sequenced material: PBMCs. The clonotype originates from a human donor in good health. Some clones in this sample may be carry-over from other donors' samples. DNA for the CDR3: TGTGCCACCAGCTGGTCTCGGGACACCCCCGTTGGCACCTTC. This gives the protein CATSWSRDTPVGTF.